Below, 28 T cell receptor beta chains from the same sample are listed, as sequenced in a study of vaccination effects on CD4 cells after COVID-19. No cognate antigen is known for these TCRs. CD4+ T cells specific for antigen were expanded with viral peptide pools by the ViraFEST assay before sequencing. The authors isolated CD4+ T cells after around nine days of culture. Participants were given two doses of BNT162b2 or mRNA-1273 vaccine. Generated by immunoSEQ multiplex PCR, the TCRdb table keeps only in-frame clones and is missing some. The repertoire holds roughly 34,000 clones, with 82% as singletons. Sample: CD4+ T cells from PBMCs cultured with HCoV-NL63 spike peptides, taken after COVID-19 vaccination. The source is a human donor who received a COVID-19 vaccine. Some clones in this sample may be carry-over from other donors' samples.

The chain has TRBV7-2 and TRBJ1-2; D remains ambiguous. The CDR3 is made up of 12 amino acids. The V end was cut by 1 base, the J end by 10 bases, with 10 bases between. Germline V gene sequence: CDR1 SGHTA, CDR2 FQGNSA. CDR3 nucleotide sequence: TGTGCCAGCAGCTTAGTCGAAGGGTCCTACACCTTC. As protein: CASSLVEGSYTF.

The chain uses TRBV6-6 and TRBJ2-2; maybe TRBD2 (5 bases). Per the germline V gene, CDR1 is MNHNY and CDR2 is SVGAGI (reference sequence). The CDR3 loop spans 14 amino acids. With 0 bases removed from V and 7 bases from J, the gap between germline ends came to 9 bases. CDR3 residues: CASSYSRAGGELFF. The CDR3 DNA follows: TGTGCCAGCAGTTACTCGAGGGCGGGCGGGGAGCTGTTTTTT.

This clone was observed a handful of times. V and J are TRBV7-2 and TRBJ1-6, with no clear D. Germline V CDR1 and CDR2: SGHTA, FQGNSA. This CDR3 region has 14 residues. V was shortened by 4 bases and J by 1 base, with 5 bases between the two germline ends. The CDR3 sequence: CASSSASYNSPLHF. The CDR3 nucleotides are TGTGCCAGCAGCTCCGCGTCCTATAATTCACCCCTCCACTTT.

V gene TRBV20-1 combines with J gene TRBJ1-4; tentative D call: TRBD1 (5 bases). Germline lookup yields CDR1 DFQATT and CDR2 SNEGSKA (reference sequence). The ends were cut back, 3 bases at V and 8 bases at J, with 13 bases in the middle. This CDR3 contains 13 residues. CDR3 DNA sequence: TGCAGTGCTAGTGGCCAGGGTTTCGAAAAACTGTTTTTT. This encodes CSASGQGFEKLFF.

DNA for the CDR3: TGTGCCAGCAGCTTAGAAACTCCGGGACAGGGGATCTATGGCTACACCTTC. Translating it yields CASSLETPGQGIYGYTF. J is TRBJ1-2 and V is TRBV11-2, with TRBD1 matching over 10 bases. Germline V gene lookup returns CDR1 SGHAT and CDR2 FQNNGV. There are 17 residues in the CDR3. V gave up 0 bases and J gave up 4 bases; unmatched junction bases: 8.

This rearrangement joins TRBV28 to TRBJ2-2; D gene ambiguous. The V gene's germline CDR1 is MDHEN and CDR2 SYDVKM. V lost 6 bases and J lost 0, with 11 bases in between. CDR3 length equals 15 residues. This chain's CDR3 is CASSLHGTNTGELFF. In DNA, the CDR3 is TGTGCCAGCAGCCTCCACGGAACGAACACCGGGGAGCTGTTTTTT.

The table lists this clone with a few counts. V gene TRBV9 combines with J gene TRBJ2-3; D gene unclear. V lost 4 bases to trimming and J lost 0 bases, with 12 bases between them. The CDR3 is made up of 15 amino acids. Germline loops: CDR1 SGDLS, CDR2 YYNGEE. CDR3 DNA: TGTGCCAGCAGCCCCACTCCGACTAGCACAGATACGCAGTATTTT. Translation: CASSPTPTSTDTQYF.

This clone was seen more than once but under ten times. The chain has TRBV9 and TRBJ1-1; D is uncertain. CDR3 length: 13 amino acids. The germline CDR1 and CDR2 sequences are SGDLS and YYNGEE. The germline V and J ends were trimmed by 3 bases and 0 bases, with 6 bases remaining between them. The CDR3 loop is CASSASLNTEAFF. DNA of the CDR3: TGTGCCAGCAGCGCTAGTCTGAACACTGAAGCTTTCTTT.

The V gene is TRBV10-2, the J gene TRBJ1-5; TRBD1 might be the D (5 bases). The CDR3 is 14 amino acids. The germline V gene encodes CDR1 WSHSY and CDR2 SAAADI. Deletions cut 0 bases from V and 12 bases from J, with 15 bases between. The CDR3 DNA reads TGCGCCAGCAGTGAGTCGATGGGGCCAAGGATCCAGCATTTT. Its translation: CASSESMGPRIQHF.

This chain links TRBV4-2 with TRBJ1-6, with no clear D. CDR1 and CDR2 from the germline V gene are LGHNA and YNFKEQ. Trimming took 4 bases from V and 9 from J, leaving 13 bases between them. CDR3 length equals 14 residues. The CDR3 region has the DNA TGTGCCAGCAGCCCCAGGACCCCGGGTTCACCCCTCCACTTT. It codes for CASSPRTPGSPLHF.

CDR3 protein: CASSLGLAGEETQYF. CDR3 sequence (DNA): TGTGCCAGCAGTCTAGGACTAGCGGGGGAAGAGACCCAGTACTTC. The rearrangement uses TRBV2 and TRBJ2-5, with TRBD2 matching over 13 bases. The CDR3 extends over 15 amino acids. Germline CDR1 is SNHLY and CDR2 is FYNNEI. Trimming took 5 bases from V and 3 from J; bases not matched to a gene: 3.

V gene TRBV24-1 combines with J gene TRBJ2-1; the match to TRBD2 covers 7 bases. V was clipped by 5 bases and J by 7 bases; unmatched bases: 7. Germline assignment: CDR1 KGHDR and CDR2 SFDVKD. The CDR3 consists of 14 residues. CDR3 sequence reads: CATSVASGTNEQFF. The CDR3 DNA reads as TGTGCCACCAGTGTCGCTAGCGGTACGAATGAGCAGTTCTTC.

The chain links TRBV28 to TRBJ1-2, with 9 bases that match TRBD1. After removal of 4 bases from V and 4 bases from J, the junction contained 4 bases not matched to a gene. Germline V lookup: CDR1 MDHEN, CDR2 SYDVKM. This CDR3 has 14 amino acids. The CDR3 DNA reads TGTGCCAGCAGTTCCCGGGACAGGGTCTATGGCTACACCTTC. Protein sequence: CASSSRDRVYGYTF.

The chain recombines TRBV5-8 with TRBJ1-2; D unresolved. Trimming shortened V by 2 bases and J by 4 bases, and 9 bases separated the two germline ends. This CDR3 comprises 13 residues. CDR1 and CDR2 from the germline V gene are SGHTS and YDEGEE. The CDR3 here is CASSFSVTYGYTF. The CDR3 region has the DNA TGTGCCAGCAGCTTCTCAGTTACCTATGGCTACACCTTC.

This chain links TRBV9 with TRBJ1-2; no definite D call. Trimming pared 4 bases from V and 0 bases from J, leaving 13 bases between. This CDR3 is built from 15 residues. Germline lookup yields CDR1 SGDLS and CDR2 YYNGEE. The chain's CDR3 is CASSPTGRANYGYTF. DNA for the CDR3: TGTGCCAGCAGCCCGACCGGGAGAGCTAACTATGGCTACACCTTC. The entire variable domain, with the rest obtained from reference TRBV9 and TRBJ1-2, is as follows: DSGVTQTPKHLITATGQRVTLRCSPRSGDLSVYWYQQSLDQGLQFLIQYYNGEERAKGNILERFSAQQFPDLHSELNLSSLELGDSALYFCASSPTGRANYGYTFGSGTRLTVV.

This clone was seen more than once but under ten times. V and J are TRBV7-3 and TRBJ1-2; 7 nucleotides line up with TRBD1. This CDR3 is 15 amino acids long. With V trimmed by 5 bases and J by 7 bases, 13 bases remained unmatched. The germline V gene has CDR1 SGHTA and CDR2 FQGTGA. The CDR3 sequence is CASSATGVSSGGYTF. CDR3 DNA sequence: TGTGCCAGCAGCGCCACAGGGGTTTCGTCGGGTGGCTACACCTTC.

V is TRBV2 and J is TRBJ2-5, with TRBD2 matching 9 bases. Unmatched junction bases numbered 6, after V lost 5 bases and J lost 2 bases. CDR3 length equals 15 residues. Looked up from germline, CDR1 is SNHLY and CDR2 is FYNNEI. As DNA, the CDR3 is TGTGCCAGCAGTTGGGTGACTAGCGGACAAGAGACCCAGTACTTC. This sequence encodes CASSWVTSGQETQYF.

In its sample, this clone was seen once. The chain is built from TRBV29-1 and TRBJ1-3; D uncertain. The CDR3 runs to 10 residues. Trimming shortened V by 4 bases and J by 8 bases, and 6 bases separated the two germline ends. Germline assignment: CDR1 SQVTM and CDR2 ANQGSEA. CDR3 coding DNA: TGCAGCGTTGGTGGGGACACCATATATTTT. Translation gives CSVGGDTIYF. Looking up the rest from reference TRBV29-1 and TRBJ1-3 gives the full variable domain: SAVISQKPSRDICQRGTSLTIQCQVDSQVTMMFWYRQQPGQSLTLIATANQGSEATYESGFVIDKFPISRPNLTFSTLTVSNMSPEDSSIYLCSVGGDTIYFGEGSWLTVV.

This clone was detected only a few times. The chain couples TRBV6-1 to TRBJ1-6; D is perhaps TRBD1 (5 bases). The germline gives CDR1 MNHNS, CDR2 SASEGT. CDR3 length: 17 residues. V dropped 2 bases and J dropped 0 bases, with 11 bases sitting between them. The CDR3 reads CASSERDPSSYNSPLHF. Written as DNA, the CDR3 is TGTGCCAGCAGTGAAAGGGACCCGAGCTCCTATAATTCACCCCTCCACTTT.

This chain joins TRBV2 and TRBJ2-7; D gene unclear. V was clipped by 1 base and J by 6 bases, with 10 bases between them. The CDR3 has 13 amino acids. In germline, CDR1 is SNHLY, CDR2 FYNNEI. The CDR3 DNA reads as TGTGCCAGCAGTGAAGGATGGATTCCCGAGCAGTACGTC. It translates to CASSEGWIPEQYV.

In its sample, this clone was seen once. This chain connects TRBV20-1 to TRBJ1-3; 7 bases align to TRBD1. This CDR3 comprises 11 residues. CDR1 DFQATT and CDR2 SNEGSKA come from the germline V gene (reference sequence). Germline trimming cut 5 bases from V and 16 bases from J; bases unmatched to any gene: 11. The CDR3 here is CSAPSSTGSYF. The CDR3 DNA sequence: TGCAGTGCTCCATCCTCGACAGGGTCCTATTTT.

The rearrangement links TRBV2 to TRBJ1-2; D unclear. The CDR3 totals 13 residues. Trimming left V 5 bases short and J 8 bases short, with 15 bases between. Germline CDR1 SNHLY, CDR2 FYNNEI. The CDR3 DNA reads as TGTGCCAGCAGTCAAGACCACGCCTCCGGCTACACCTTC. Translating it yields CASSQDHASGYTF.

This clone was picked up one time. The chain recombines TRBV11-2 with TRBJ2-2; no clear D. Looked up from germline, CDR1 is SGHAT and CDR2 is FQNNGV. V was clipped by 1 base and J by 2 bases, with 5 bases between them. The CDR3 consists of 14 residues. The DNA for the CDR3 is TGTGCCAGCAGCTTAGTTATCAACACCGGGGAGCTGTTTTTT. Its protein is CASSLVINTGELFF.

The CDR3 loop reads CATSPASGSYEQYV. CDR3 DNA: TGTGCCACCAGTCCGGCTAGCGGTTCCTACGAGCAGTACGTC. The rearrangement uses TRBV15 and TRBJ2-7, with 7 positions matching TRBD2. CDR1 is LNHNV and CDR2 is YYDKDF in the germline V gene (reference sequence). The length of the CDR3 is 14 residues. V shed 6 bases and J 1 base; nucleotides not matched to a gene: 6.

The genes are TRBV19 and TRBJ2-3; tentative D call: TRBD2 (5 bases). The germline V and J ends were trimmed by 8 bases and 4 bases, with 16 bases remaining between them. The CDR3 extends over 14 amino acids. Per germline, CDR1 LNHDA and CDR2 SQIVND (reference sequence). The CDR3 region has the DNA TGTGCCAGTTCAACTACTTCACTAGCAGATACGCAGTATTTT. This encodes CASSTTSLADTQYF.

The rearrangement joins TRBV3-1 (or the pseudogene TRBV3-2) to TRBJ2-3; 7 bases line up with TRBD2. The CDR3 length is 16 residues. CDR1 is LGHDT and CDR2 is YNNKEL in the germline V gene (reference sequence). Losses at the gene ends were 2 bases for V and 7 bases for J; bases not matched to a gene: 12. For the CDR3, the DNA is TGTGCCAGCAGCCAAATACCGGGACTATATGTAAATACGCAGTATTTT. Translation: CASSQIPGLYVNTQYF.

This clone was counted between two and nine times. J is TRBJ2-5 and V is TRBV6-2 or TRBV6-3; D possibly matches TRBD1 or TRBD2 (5 bases each). The CDR3 is made up of 13 amino acids. Germline CDR1 is MNHEY and CDR2 is SVGEGT. V was shortened by 2 bases and J by 5 bases, with 9 bases between the two germline ends. The CDR3 protein is CASSYGGRETQYF. The CDR3, as DNA: TGTGCCAGCAGTTACGGGGGAAGGGAGACCCAGTACTTC.

The gene calls are TRBV27 and TRBJ1-1; no firm D call. This CDR3 is built from 13 residues. Germline V gives CDR1 MNHEY, CDR2 SMNVEV (reference sequence). Deletions cut 3 bases from V and 5 bases from J, with 10 bases between. CDR3: CASSFQRGTEAFF. CDR3 in DNA: TGTGCCAGCAGTTTTCAGAGAGGTACTGAAGCTTTCTTT.